This TCR beta chain was profiled in a study of blood T cells in healthy people across ages. Findings and caveats of the study: In older individuals, TCR beta diversity per million T cells was lower, falling roughly linearly with age. Considered underestimates were the diversity estimates obtained from one million T cells. The study found more naive CD4+ cells and higher diversity in long-lived than aged donors.

The germline V gene has CDR1 SGHAT and CDR2 FQNNGV. Trimming took off 8 bases at V and 6 bases at J, with 12 bases between the two ends. The CDR3 contains 12 residues. As to this clonotype: Antigen specificity is unknown.

A sample-barcoded 5' primer and a J-beta primer mix were used in a second PCR of roughly 7 to 11 cycles. Individual samples furnished no less than 3 million CDR3-containing paired-end reads apiece. MiXCR was run by TCRdb on the 5' RACE reads, yielding one entry per CDR3 protein. The data show around 870,000 distinct CDR3 sequences, more than 25% seen once. The V call is TRBV11-2, the J call TRBJ2-3, with D perhaps TRBD1 (6 bases). The sample consisted of blood. The receptor was isolated from a woman older than 75 in good health. The CDR3 DNA reads as TGTGCCAGCTTTGGGGGCTCGGATACGCAGTATTTT. Translation: CASFGGSDTQYF.